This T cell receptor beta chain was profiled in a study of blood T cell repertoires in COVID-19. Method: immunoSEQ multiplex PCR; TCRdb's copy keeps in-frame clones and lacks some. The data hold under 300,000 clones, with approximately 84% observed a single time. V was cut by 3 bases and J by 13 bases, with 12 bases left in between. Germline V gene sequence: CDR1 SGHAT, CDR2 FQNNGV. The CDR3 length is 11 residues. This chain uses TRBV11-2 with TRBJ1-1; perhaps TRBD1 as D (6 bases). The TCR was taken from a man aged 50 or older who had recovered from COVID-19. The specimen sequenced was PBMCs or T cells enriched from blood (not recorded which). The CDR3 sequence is CASSLGGAGFF. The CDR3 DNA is TGTGCCAGCAGCTTGGGGGGGGCTGGTTTCTTT.